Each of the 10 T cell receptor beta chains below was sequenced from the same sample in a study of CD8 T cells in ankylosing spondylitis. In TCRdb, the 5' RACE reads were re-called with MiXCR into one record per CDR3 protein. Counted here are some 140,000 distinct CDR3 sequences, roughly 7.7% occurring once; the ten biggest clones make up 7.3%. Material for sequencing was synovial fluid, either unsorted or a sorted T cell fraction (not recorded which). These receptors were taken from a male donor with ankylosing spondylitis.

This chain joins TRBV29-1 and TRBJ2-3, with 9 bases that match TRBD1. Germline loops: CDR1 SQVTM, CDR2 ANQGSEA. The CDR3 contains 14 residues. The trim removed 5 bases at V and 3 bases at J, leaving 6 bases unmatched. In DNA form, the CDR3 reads TGCAGCGTTCTAAGGACAGGGGCAACAGATACGCAGTATTTT. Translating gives CSVLRTGATDTQYF.

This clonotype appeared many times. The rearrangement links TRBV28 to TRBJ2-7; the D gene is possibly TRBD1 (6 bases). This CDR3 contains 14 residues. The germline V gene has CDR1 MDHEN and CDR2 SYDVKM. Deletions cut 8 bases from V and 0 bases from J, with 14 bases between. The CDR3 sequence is CASRNQGSSYEQYF. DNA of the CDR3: TGTGCCAGCCGGAACCAGGGGAGCTCCTACGAGCAGTACTTC.

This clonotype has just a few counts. The CDR3 DNA reads as TGCAGTGTTTGGGGGTGGACCGGGGAGCTGTTTTTT. It translates to CSVWGWTGELFF. The V call is TRBV20-1, the J call TRBJ2-2; either TRBD1 or TRBD2 may supply D (5 bases each). Germline V CDR1 and CDR2: DFQATT, SNEGSKA (reference sequence). This CDR3 spans 12 amino acids. V was clipped by 7 bases and J by 5 bases, with 11 bases between them.

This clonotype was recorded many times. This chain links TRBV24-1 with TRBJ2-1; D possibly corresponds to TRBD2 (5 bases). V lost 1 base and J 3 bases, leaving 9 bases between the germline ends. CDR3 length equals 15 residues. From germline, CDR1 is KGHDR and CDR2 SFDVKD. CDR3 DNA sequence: TGTGCCACCAGTGATTTACTCCGGGGCTACAATGAGCAGTTCTTC. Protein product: CATSDLLRGYNEQFF.

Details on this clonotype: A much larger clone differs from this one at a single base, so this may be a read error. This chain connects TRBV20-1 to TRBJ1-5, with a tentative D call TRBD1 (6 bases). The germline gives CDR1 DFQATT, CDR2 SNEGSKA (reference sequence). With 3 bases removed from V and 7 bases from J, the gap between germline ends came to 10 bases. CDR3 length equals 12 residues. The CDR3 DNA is TGCAGTGCTAGGATGGGGGCACAGCCCCAGCATTTT. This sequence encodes CSARMGAQPQHF.

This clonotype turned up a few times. The CDR3 reads CSDSGLLDNEQFF. The CDR3 nucleotides are TGCAGTGATTCAGGGCTTCTCGACAATGAGCAGTTCTTC. The chain couples TRBV20-1 to TRBJ2-1, with TRBD1 as a possible D gene (5 bases). The CDR3 contains 13 residues. Germline V gene lookup returns CDR1 DFQATT and CDR2 SNEGSKA (reference sequence). Trimming removed 7 bases from V and 5 bases from J, with 15 bases in between.

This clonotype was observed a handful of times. The CDR3 bases are TGCAGTGCTAGACAGGGAGGGGGCCACACTGAAGCTTTCTTT. Translated, it gives CSARQGGGHTEAFF. V gene TRBV20-1 combines with J gene TRBJ1-1; TRBD1 matches at 7 bases. The trim removed 2 bases at V and 3 bases at J, leaving 6 bases unmatched. Germline assignment: CDR1 DFQATT and CDR2 SNEGSKA (reference sequence). The CDR3 sequence is 14 residues long.

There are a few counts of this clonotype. This chain's CDR3 is CASSPTLARLPSEQFF. The DNA for the CDR3 is TGCGCCAGCAGCCCGACTTTAGCGCGCCTCCCGTCGGAGCAGTTCTTC. The V call is TRBV5-1, the J call TRBJ2-1; possible D gene TRBD2, 5 bases. The germline V and J ends were trimmed by 4 bases and 10 bases, with 24 bases remaining between them. The CDR3 spans 16 residues. Germline V gene sequence: CDR1 SGHRS, CDR2 YFSETQ.

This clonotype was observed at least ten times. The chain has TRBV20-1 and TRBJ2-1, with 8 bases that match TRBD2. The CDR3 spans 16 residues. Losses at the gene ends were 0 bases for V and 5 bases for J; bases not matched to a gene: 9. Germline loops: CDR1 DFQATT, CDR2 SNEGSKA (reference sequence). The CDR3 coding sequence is TGCAGTGCTAGAGATCCCGGCGGGAGGAAGGACAATGAGCAGTTCTTC. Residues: CSARDPGGRKDNEQFF.

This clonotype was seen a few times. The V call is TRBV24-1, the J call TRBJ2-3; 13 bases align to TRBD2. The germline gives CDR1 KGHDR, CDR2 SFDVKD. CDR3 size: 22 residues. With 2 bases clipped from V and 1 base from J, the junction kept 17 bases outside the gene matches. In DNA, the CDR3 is TGTGCCACCAGTGATTCGATCGGGACTAGCGGGGACCCAATGGTGCGCACAGATACGCAGTATTTT. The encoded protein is CATSDSIGTSGDPMVRTDTQYF.